The present TCR beta chain was sequenced within a study of shared clonotypes between healthy human individuals. Germline CDR1 reads MNHEY; CDR2 reads SVGAGI. The CDR3 is 16 residues long. V was trimmed by 1 base and J by 1 base, leaving 11 bases between them. Libraries were prepared by immunoSEQ multiplex PCR; TCRdb keeps only in-frame clonotypes and omits some of them. Of approximately 620,000 clones in the sample, 97% are singletons; the top ten hold 0.045% to 0.06%. The study drew all its donors from Caucasian adults living in Nashville, Tennessee. Both subsets, CD45RA+ naive and CD45RA-negative memory, were split from the CD4+ cells.

This chain uses TRBV6-5 with TRBJ2-1; the D is unclear. The TCR sequence derives from a woman aged 25-40 years in good health. The sequenced sample was naive CD4+ T cells sorted from blood. Subset in this sample: CD45RA+ positively selected. DNA for the CDR3: TGTGCCAGCAGTTACTTGGCTAGAATTTCCTACAATGAGCAGTTCTTC. It yields the protein CASSYLARISYNEQFF.